The 2 T cell receptor beta chains given below trace back to one sample, sequenced in a study of control samples from healthy donors and cancer patients. Repertoires were generated with immunoSEQ multiplex PCR, while TCRdb's copy carries only in-frame clones and drops some. The sample yields 100,000 or so clones, around 89% seen once. Sequencing was carried out using blood. The receptors come from a man aged 25-40 years in good health.

The chain is built from TRBV15 and TRBJ2-3, with 11 bases that match TRBD2. The CDR3 contains 12 residues. The V segment lost 1 base and the J segment 15 bases; nucleotides outside the gene matches: 3. Germline-derived CDR1 and CDR2 are LNHNV and YYDKDF (reference sequence). CDR3 residues: CATSRGLAGTYF. CDR3 nucleotide sequence: TGTGCCACCAGCAGAGGACTAGCGGGAACCTATTTT.

This clone was found a few times. The J gene is TRBJ1-1, the V gene TRBV19; maybe TRBD1 (5 bases). The CDR3 consists of 15 residues. Looked up from germline, CDR1 is LNHDA and CDR2 is SQIVND (reference sequence). Trimming stripped 0 bases from V and 9 bases from J, with 17 bases between. CDR3 nucleotides: TGTGCCAGTAGTATAGATCATCAAACAGGAAAACAAGCTTTCTTT. As protein: CASSIDHQTGKQAFF.